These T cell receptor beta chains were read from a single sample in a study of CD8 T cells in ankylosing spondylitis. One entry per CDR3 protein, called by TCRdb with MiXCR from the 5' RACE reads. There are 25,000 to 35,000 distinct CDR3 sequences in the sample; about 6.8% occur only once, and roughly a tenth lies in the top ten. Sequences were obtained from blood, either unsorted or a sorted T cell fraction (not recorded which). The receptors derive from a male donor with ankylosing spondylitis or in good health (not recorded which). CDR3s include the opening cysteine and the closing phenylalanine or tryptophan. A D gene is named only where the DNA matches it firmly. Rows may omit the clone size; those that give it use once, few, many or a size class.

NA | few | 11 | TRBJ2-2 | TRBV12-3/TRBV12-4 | CASSRAGELFF | TGTGCCAGCAGTAGGGCCGGGGAGCTGTTTTTT
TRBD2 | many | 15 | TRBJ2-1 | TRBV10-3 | CAISDNGGVYNEQFF | TGTGCCATCAGTGACAACGGGGGGGTCTACAATGAGCAGTTCTTC
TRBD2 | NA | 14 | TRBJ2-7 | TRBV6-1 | CASRKESGRYEQYF | TGTGCCAGCAGGAAAGAGAGCGGGAGGTACGAGCAGTACTTC
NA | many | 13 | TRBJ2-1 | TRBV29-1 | CSVDPGASNEQFF | TGCAGCGTTGACCCGGGAGCAAGCAATGAGCAGTTCTTC
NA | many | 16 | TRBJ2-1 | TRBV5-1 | CASSLVSGSNYNEQFF | TGCGCCAGCAGCTTGGTGTCCGGGAGTAACTACAATGAGCAGTTCTTC
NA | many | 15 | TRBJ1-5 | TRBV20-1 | CSARDGSRAGQPQHF | TGCAGTGCTAGAGATGGATCCAGGGCTGGTCAGCCCCAGCATTTT
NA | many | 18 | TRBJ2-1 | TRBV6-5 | CASSYLGNHLATYNEQFF | TGTGCCAGCAGTTACCTGGGTAATCACTTAGCGACCTACAATGAGCAGTTCTTC
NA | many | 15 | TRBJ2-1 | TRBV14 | CASRAREIKGNEQFF | TGTGCCAGCAGGGCGAGGGAAATTAAGGGCAATGAGCAGTTCTTC
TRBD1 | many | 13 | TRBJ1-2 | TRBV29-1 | CSVLKDRGYGYTF | TGCAGCGTACTCAAGGACAGGGGGTATGGCTACACCTTC
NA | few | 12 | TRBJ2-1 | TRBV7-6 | CASSPRINEQFF | TGTGCCAGCAGCCCCCGTATCAATGAGCAGTTCTTC
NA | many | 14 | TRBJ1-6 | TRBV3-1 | CASSQRQYLSPLHF | TGTGCCAGCAGCCAACGACAGTACCTTTCACCCCTCCACTTT
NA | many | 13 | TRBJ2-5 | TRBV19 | CASSTGPEETQYF | TGTGCCAGTAGTACCGGCCCCGAAGAGACCCAGTACTTC
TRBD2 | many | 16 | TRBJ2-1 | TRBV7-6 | CASSLTLAGGPSEQFF | TGTGCCAGCAGCTTAACCTTAGCGGGAGGGCCCTCCGAGCAGTTCTTC
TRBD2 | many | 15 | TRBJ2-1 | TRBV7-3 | CASSPWAGLDHEQFF | TGTGCCAGCAGCCCCTGGGCGGGACTAGATCATGAGCAGTTCTTC
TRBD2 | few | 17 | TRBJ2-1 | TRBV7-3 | CASSLVGLAGAHNEQFF | TGTGCCAGCAGCCTCGTGGGACTAGCGGGGGCTCACAATGAGCAGTTCTTC
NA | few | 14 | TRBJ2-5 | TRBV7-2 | CASSYRPGEETQYF | TGTGCCAGCAGCTACCGACCGGGGGAAGAGACCCAGTACTTC
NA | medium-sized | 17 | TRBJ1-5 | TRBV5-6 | CASNSAGRGSPKQPQHF | TGTGCCAGCAACAGTGCTGGCCGGGGTTCCCCCAAGCAGCCCCAGCATTTT
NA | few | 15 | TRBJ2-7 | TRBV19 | CASSDRIRAWYEQYF | TGTGCCAGTAGTGACAGGATCCGCGCTTGGTACGAGCAGTACTTC
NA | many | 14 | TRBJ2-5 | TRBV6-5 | CASSYSTAQETQYF | TGTGCCAGCAGTTACTCGACAGCGCAAGAGACCCAGTACTTC
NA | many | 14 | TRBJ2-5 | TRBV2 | CASRSSGGRETQYF | TGTGCCAGCAGGAGTTCAGGGGGGCGAGAGACCCAGTACTTC
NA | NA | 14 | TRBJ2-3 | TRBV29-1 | CSVFSAEGADTQYF | TGCAGCGTATTTAGCGCGGAGGGGGCAGATACGCAGTATTTT
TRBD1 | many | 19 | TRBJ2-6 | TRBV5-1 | CASSSPTGGKVSGANVLTF | TGCGCCAGCAGCTCACCGACAGGGGGTAAGGTTTCTGGGGCCAACGTCCTGACTTTC
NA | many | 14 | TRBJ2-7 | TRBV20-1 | CSARALDGSYEQYF | TGCAGTGCTAGAGCCCTTGACGGATCCTACGAGCAGTACTTC
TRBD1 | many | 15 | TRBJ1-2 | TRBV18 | CASSPPGQGYYGYTF | TGTGCCAGCTCACCACCGGGACAGGGTTACTATGGCTACACCTTC
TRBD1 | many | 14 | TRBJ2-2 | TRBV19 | CASSPGQETGELFF | TGTGCCAGTAGCCCGGGACAGGAAACCGGGGAGCTGTTTTTT
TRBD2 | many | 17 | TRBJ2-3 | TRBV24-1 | CATSDPGLAGRTDTQYF | TGTGCCACCAGTGACCCCGGACTAGCGGGACGCACAGATACGCAGTATTTT
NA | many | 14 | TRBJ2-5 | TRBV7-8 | CASSALTYQETQYF | TGTGCCAGCAGCGCCTTGACGTACCAAGAGACCCAGTACTTC
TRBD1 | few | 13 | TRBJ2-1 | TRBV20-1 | CSASGQDRNEQFF | TGCAGTGCTTCCGGACAGGACCGGAATGAGCAGTTCTTC
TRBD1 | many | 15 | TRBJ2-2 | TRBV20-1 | CSARTGTGVTGELFF | TGCAGTGCTAGGACCGGGACAGGCGTAACCGGGGAGCTGTTTTTT
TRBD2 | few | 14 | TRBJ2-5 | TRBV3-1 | CASSLAGVLETQYF | TGTGCCAGCAGTCTAGCGGGAGTTCTAGAGACCCAGTACTTC
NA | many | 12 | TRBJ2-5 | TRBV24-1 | CATSDPQETQYF | TGTGCCACCAGTGATCCCCAAGAGACCCAGTACTTC
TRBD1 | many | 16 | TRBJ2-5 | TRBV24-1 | CATAEVGRGRGETQYF | TGTGCCACCGCGGAGGTTGGCAGGGGGCGCGGAGAGACCCAGTACTTC
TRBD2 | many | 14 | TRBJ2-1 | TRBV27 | CASRLAGGHPEQFF | TGTGCCAGCAGACTAGCGGGAGGGCATCCTGAGCAGTTCTTC
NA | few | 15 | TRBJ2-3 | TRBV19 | CASSMLSASTDTQYF | TGTGCCAGTAGTATGCTGTCAGCTAGCACAGATACGCAGTATTTT
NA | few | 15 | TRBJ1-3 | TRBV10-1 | CASSENFDSGNTIYF | TGCGCCAGCAGTGAGAACTTTGACTCTGGAAACACCATATATTTT
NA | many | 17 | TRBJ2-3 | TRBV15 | CATSRDLPGTGTDTQYF | TGTGCCACCAGCAGAGATCTCCCCGGTACCGGGACAGATACGCAGTATTTT
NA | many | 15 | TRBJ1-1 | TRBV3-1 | CASSQGGGQGTEAFF | TGTGCCAGCAGCCAAGGCGGGGGGCAAGGCACTGAAGCTTTCTTT